This T cell receptor beta chain appears in the sequencing data of a study of blood T cell repertoires in COVID-19. Study information: Sites in the United States, Italy and Spain provided acute and convalescent COVID-19 samples.

With 2 bases removed from V and 5 bases from J, the gap between germline ends came to 9 bases. This CDR3 has 14 residues. Germline lookup yields CDR1 MNHEY and CDR2 SVGAGI. Methods used by the authors: Amplification of reference gene primers provided the estimated nucleated cell counts. Clones were sequenced by immunoSEQ multiplex PCR, and TCRdb holds only the in-frame ones, with some missing. The DNA gave D and trimming, while V, J and clone size come from that table. The sample has a few hundred thousand clones; about nine tenths are singletons. With regard to this clone: The same CDR3 also results from other DNA sequences found in this sample.

This chain links TRBV6-5 with TRBJ2-2; the D gene is possibly TRBD1 (6 bases). The receptor comes from a woman aged 45-60 years with COVID-19, enrolled during active disease. Sequenced input: peripheral blood. CDR3 amino acids: CASSYGGGTGELFF. CDR3 DNA: TGTGCCAGCAGTTACGGGGGCGGGACCGGGGAGCTGTTTTTT.